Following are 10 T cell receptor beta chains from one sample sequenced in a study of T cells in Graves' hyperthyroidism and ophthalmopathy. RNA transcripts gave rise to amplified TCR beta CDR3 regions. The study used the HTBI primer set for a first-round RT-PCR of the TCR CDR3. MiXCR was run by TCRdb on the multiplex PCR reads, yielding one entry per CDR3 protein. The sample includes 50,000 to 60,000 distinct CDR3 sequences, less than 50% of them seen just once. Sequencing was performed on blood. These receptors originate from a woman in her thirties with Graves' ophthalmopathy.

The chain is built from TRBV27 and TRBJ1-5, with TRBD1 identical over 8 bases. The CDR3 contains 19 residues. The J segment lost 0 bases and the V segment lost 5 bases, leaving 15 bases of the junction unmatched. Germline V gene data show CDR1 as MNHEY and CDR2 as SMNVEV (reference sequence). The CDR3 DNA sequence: TGTGCCAGCAGTCCAAAAACCGCAGGGGGCGGGTATAGCAATCAGCCCCAGCATTTT. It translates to CASSPKTAGGGYSNQPQHF.

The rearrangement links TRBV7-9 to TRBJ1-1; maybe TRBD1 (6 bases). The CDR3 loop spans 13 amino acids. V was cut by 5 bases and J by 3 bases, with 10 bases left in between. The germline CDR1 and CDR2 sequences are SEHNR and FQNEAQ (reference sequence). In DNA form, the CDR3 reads TGTGCCAGCAGCCTTCCAGGGGACACTGAAGCTTTCTTT. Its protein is CASSLPGDTEAFF.

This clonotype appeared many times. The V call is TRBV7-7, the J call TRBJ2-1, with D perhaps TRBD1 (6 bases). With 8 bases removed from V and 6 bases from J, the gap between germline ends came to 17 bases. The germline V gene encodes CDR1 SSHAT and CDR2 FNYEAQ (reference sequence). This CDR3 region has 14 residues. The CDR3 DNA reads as TGTGCCAGCTCGCACACAGGGACACGCAATGAGCAGTTCTTC. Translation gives CASSHTGTRNEQFF.

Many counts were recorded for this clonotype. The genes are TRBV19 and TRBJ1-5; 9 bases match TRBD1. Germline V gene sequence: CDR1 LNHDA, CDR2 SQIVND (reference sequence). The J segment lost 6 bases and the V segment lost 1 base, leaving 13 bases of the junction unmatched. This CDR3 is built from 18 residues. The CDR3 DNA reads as TGTGCCAGTAGTATAGTTCTCCAGGGGACAGGGTCCGGTCAGCCCCAGCATTTT. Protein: CASSIVLQGTGSGQPQHF.

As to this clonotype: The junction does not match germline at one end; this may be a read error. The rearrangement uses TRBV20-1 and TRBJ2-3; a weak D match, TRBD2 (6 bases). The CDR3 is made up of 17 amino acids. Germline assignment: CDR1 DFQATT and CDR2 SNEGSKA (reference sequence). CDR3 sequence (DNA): TGCAGTGCTAGAGACGCTTCGGTTGGCGGGACCACAGATACACAGTATTTT. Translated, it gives CSARDASVGGTTDTQYF.

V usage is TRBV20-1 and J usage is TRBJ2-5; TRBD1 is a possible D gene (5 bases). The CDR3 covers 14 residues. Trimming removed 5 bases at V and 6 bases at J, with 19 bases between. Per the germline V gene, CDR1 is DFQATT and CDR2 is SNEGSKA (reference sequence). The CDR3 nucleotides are TGCAGTGCTCCCCCTGGGGCAGGGCAAAAGACCCAGTACTTC. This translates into CSAPPGAGQKTQYF.

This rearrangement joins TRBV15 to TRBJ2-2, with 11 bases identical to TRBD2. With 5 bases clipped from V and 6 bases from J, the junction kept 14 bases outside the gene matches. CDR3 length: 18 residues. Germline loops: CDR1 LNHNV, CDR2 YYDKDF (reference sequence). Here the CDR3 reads CATSGRPRLAGGPGELFF. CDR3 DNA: TGTGCCACCAGCGGGAGACCCAGGCTAGCGGGAGGTCCCGGGGAGCTGTTTTTT. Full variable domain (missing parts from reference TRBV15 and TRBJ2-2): DAMVIQNPRYQVTQFGKPVTLSCSQTLNHNVMYWYQQKSSQAPKLLFHYYDKDFNNEADTPDNFQSRRPNTSFCFLDIRSPGLGDTAMYLCATSGRPRLAGGPGELFFGEGSRLTVL.

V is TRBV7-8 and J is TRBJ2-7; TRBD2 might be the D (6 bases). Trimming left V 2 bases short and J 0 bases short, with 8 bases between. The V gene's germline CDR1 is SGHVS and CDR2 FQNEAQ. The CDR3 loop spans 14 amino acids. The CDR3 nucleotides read TGTGCCAGCAGCTTAAACGGGGGCTCCTACGAGCAGTACTTC. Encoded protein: CASSLNGGSYEQYF.

As DNA, the CDR3 is TGTGCCAGCACTCTGGGGGGGCAGGCCGAGCAGTACTTC. Translated, it gives CASTLGGQAEQYF. V usage is TRBV28 and J usage is TRBJ2-7, with a weak D call TRBD2 (7 bases). Trimming left V 7 bases short and J 6 bases short, with 16 bases between. The CDR3 is 13 amino acids. Germline V lookup: CDR1 MDHEN, CDR2 SYDVKM.

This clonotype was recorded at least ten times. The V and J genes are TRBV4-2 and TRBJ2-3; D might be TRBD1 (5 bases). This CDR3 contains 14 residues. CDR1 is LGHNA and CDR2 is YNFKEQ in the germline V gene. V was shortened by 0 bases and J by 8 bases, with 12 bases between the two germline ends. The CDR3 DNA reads TGTGCCAGCAGCCAAGATGTTGCAGGGCTTACGCAGTATTTT. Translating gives CASSQDVAGLTQYF.